These T cell receptor beta chains were read from a single sample in a study of T cells in Graves' hyperthyroidism and ophthalmopathy. MiXCR, applied by TCRdb to the multiplex PCR reads, yields one record per CDR3 protein. The profile covers approximately 520,000 distinct CDR3 sequences, with roughly 20% appearing a single time and around a quarter taken by the ten largest. The sample comprised blood. These receptors were taken from a man younger than 35 with Graves' hyperthyroidism. CDR3s include the opening cysteine and the closing phenylalanine or tryptophan. A D gene is named only where the DNA matches it firmly. Size tells how often a clone was seen (once, few, many) or the class of an expanded clone, and some rows leave it out.

>15|few|TRBJ2-5|TRBD1|TRBV5-1
TGCGCCAGCAGCTACTCAGGGGGCGTTCCGGAGACCCAGTACTTC
CASSYSGGVPETQYF
>15|many|TRBJ1-3|NA|TRBV6-1
TGTGCCAGCAGTGAAGAGCTGGGGCCTGGAAACACCATATATTTT
CASSEELGPGNTIYF
>16|many|TRBJ2-7|TRBD1|TRBV11-2
TGTGCCAGCAGCTTGGATGGAAGGGGACAGGGCTACGAGCAGTACTTC
CASSLDGRGQGYEQYF
>12|many|TRBJ2-4|NA|TRBV6-1
TGTGCCAGTACGGGTGATAGAAACATTCAGTACTTC
CASTGDRNIQYF
>15|many|TRBJ1-1|NA|TRBV6-1
TGTGCCAGCAGTCTCCTCCAGGGCGGGGTGACTGAAGCTTTCTTT
CASSLLQGGVTEAFF
>14|NA|TRBJ1-6|NA|TRBV27
TGTGCCAGCAGTTTATCAGGGTCAGGTTCACCCCTCCACTTT
CASSLSGSGSPLHF
>15|few|TRBJ1-5|NA|TRBV9
TGTGCCAGCAGCGTAGACCCAGGGGGCAATCAGCCCCAGCATTTT
CASSVDPGGNQPQHF
>16|few|TRBJ2-2|TRBD2|TRBV20-1
TGCAGTGCTAGAGCCTCTAGCGGGCGGCGTGCCGGGGAGCTGTTTTTT
CSARASSGRRAGELFF
>18|NA|TRBJ1-6|TRBD1|TRBV6-5
TGTGCCAGCAGTTACGGGGGACAGGGGAGCTCCTATAATTCACCCCTCCACTTT
CASSYGGQGSSYNSPLHF
>15|many|TRBJ1-2|NA|TRBV4-2
TGTGCCAGCAGCCAAGTAAACAGGGACCTCTATGGCTACACCTTC
CASSQVNRDLYGYTF
>15|many|TRBJ2-7|TRBD1|TRBV28
TGTGCCAGCAGTAGCCGGACAGGGGCGGGCGACGAGCAGTACTTC
CASSSRTGAGDEQYF
>15|many|TRBJ2-7|NA|TRBV4-1
TGCGCCAGCAGCCAAGCAGGAGGGGCCACCTACGAGCAGTACTTC
CASSQAGGATYEQYF
>14|many|TRBJ2-2|NA|TRBV7-2
TGTGCCAGCAGCTTAGTTCCGGGCACCGGGGAGCTGTTTTTT
CASSLVPGTGELFF
>14|many|TRBJ2-5|NA|TRBV11-2
TGTGCCAGCAGAGCCGACGTAGGGCAAGGGACCCAGTACTTC
CASRADVGQGTQYF
>14|many|TRBJ2-5|NA|TRBV7-2
TGTGCCAGCAGCTTAGTAGTGACTGAAGAGACCCAGTACTTC
CASSLVVTEETQYF
>14|NA|TRBJ1-2|NA|TRBV30
TGTGCCTGGAGTGTGATTTCAGGGGCGTATGGCTACACCTTC
CAWSVISGAYGYTF
>15|many|TRBJ1-2|NA|TRBV5-5
TGTGCCAGCAGCCTCTTGCGGGGATGGGACTATGGCTACACCTTC
CASSLLRGWDYGYTF